This is a list of T cell receptor beta chains from one sample in a study of radiation and T cells in renal cell carcinoma. Profiling relied on immunoSEQ multiplex PCR, and the TCRdb table lists in-frame clones only, not all of them. Among 120,000 to 150,000 clones listed, approximately 87% were seen once. The source was blood, collected from a patient whose treatment included radiotherapy and nephrectomy. Every receptor here comes from a woman between 50 and 59 years old with renal cell carcinoma. Each CDR3 is given with its conserved first and last residue. A D gene is named only where the DNA matches it firmly. Size values are once, few and many counts, or a class for expanded clones, and some rows have none.

abundance	v_gene	d_gene	j_gene	CDR3nt	CDR3aa
NA	TRBV30	TRBD1	TRBJ1-3	TGTGCCTGGACAGGGGGCTCTGGAAACACCATATATTTT	CAWTGGSGNTIYF
once	TRBV19	NA	TRBJ1-5	TGTGCCAGTAGTATTAATCATTGGCAGCCCCAGCATTTT	CASSINHWQPQHF
once	TRBV7-2	NA	TRBJ1-3	TGTGCCAGCAGCTCAAGGACAGAAAACACCATATATTTT	CASSSRTENTIYF
NA	TRBV6-5	TRBD1	TRBJ2-7	TGTGCCAGCAGTTACGGGGGGACAGGGAGTTACGAGCAGTACTTC	CASSYGGTGSYEQYF
NA	TRBV5-1	TRBD1	TRBJ1-2	TGCGCCAGCAGCCCTGGACAGGGGTTCACCACCTTC	CASSPGQGFTTF
few	TRBV4-1	NA	TRBJ2-2	TGCGCCAGCAGCCAAGGCGCGGAGGGTTTATCCGGGGAGCTGTTTTTT	CASSQGAEGLSGELFF
NA	TRBV19	NA	TRBJ2-3	TGTGCCAGTACTAGGTGGGGCAGCACAGATACGCAGTATTTT	CASTRWGSTDTQYF
NA	TRBV7-2	TRBD1	TRBJ2-7	TGTGCCAGCAGCCTGACAGGGGGCGACGAGCAGTACTTC	CASSLTGGDEQYF
NA	TRBV5-1	NA	TRBJ2-7	TGCGCCAGCAGCTTGGGTACTTTCGACGAGCAGTACTTC	CASSLGTFDEQYF
few	TRBV29-1	NA	TRBJ1-4	TGCAGCGTTGGTTTGGGGGGGCCTAATGAAAAACTGTTTTTT	CSVGLGGPNEKLFF
NA	TRBV19	NA	TRBJ2-3	TGTGCCAGTAGTAGAACCGGGACTAGCACAGATACGCAGTATTTT	CASSRTGTSTDTQYF
NA	TRBV7-2	NA	TRBJ1-6	TGTGCCAGCAGCCCGGGGCAGCAATCACCCCTCCACTTT	CASSPGQQSPLHF
NA	TRBV5-1	NA	TRBJ1-1	TGCGCCAGCAGCTTGGGGGAACCGAGGGGGAGTGAAGCTTTCTTT	CASSLGEPRGSEAFF